The rows below give T cell receptor beta chains drawn from one sample of a study of low-dose radiotherapy and immunotherapy resistance in tumors. One entry per CDR3 protein, called by TCRdb with MiXCR from the reads. Of 40,000 to 65,000 distinct CDR3 sequences in the sample, approximately 35% were seen once. The sample in question was PBMCs, obtained after low-dose radiotherapy plus immunotherapy. The receptor set was obtained from a male donor with rectosigmoid adenocarcinoma. Each CDR3 is given with its conserved first and last residue. The D gene is left open where the match is weak. The size field is filled for only some rows; it gives once, few, many or a size class.

abundance	d_gene	v_gene	j_gene	CDR3nt	CDR3aa
few	NA	TRBV27	TRBJ2-1	TGTGCCAGCAGTCCGTGGGATTTACAAACCTACAATGAGCAGTTCTTC	CASSPWDLQTYNEQFF
NA	TRBD1	TRBV6-6	TRBJ2-2	TGTGCCAGCAGTCGACAGGGGGATTACACCGGGGAGCTGTTTTTT	CASSRQGDYTGELFF
many	TRBD2	TRBV5-1	TRBJ2-7	TGCGCCAGCAGTTTTAGCGGGAGTGCCGACGAGCAGTACTTC	CASSFSGSADEQYF
NA	TRBD1	TRBV5-6	TRBJ1-2	TGTGCCAGCAGCCCCCGGCGGACAGGCAACTATGGCTACACCTTC	CASSPRRTGNYGYTF
NA	NA	TRBV30	TRBJ2-7	TGTGCCCACTCGAGGGGTTACGAGCAGTACTTC	CAHSRGYEQYF
NA	NA	TRBV6-2/TRBV6-3	TRBJ1-5	TGTGCCAGCAGTGAAGAGAGGCCCCAGCATTTT	CASSEERPQHF
NA	TRBD1	TRBV19	TRBJ2-4	TGTGCCAGTAGTACCGACCGGGACAGGGTTGCCATTCAGTACTTC	CASSTDRDRVAIQYF
NA	TRBD2	TRBV5-4	TRBJ2-1	TGTGCCAGCAGCTCAAGACGGGAGCGGGAGTACAATGAGCAGTTCTTC	CASSSRREREYNEQFF
NA	NA	TRBV4-1	TRBJ2-7	TGCGCCAGCAGCCAAGTCATACTAGGCACCTCCTACGAGCAGTACTTC	CASSQVILGTSYEQYF
NA	TRBD1	TRBV5-3	TRBJ1-1	TGTGCCAGCAGAGGACAGGGTACTGGAGAAGCTTTCTTT	CASRGQGTGEAFF
many	NA	TRBV7-2	TRBJ1-2	TGTGCCAGCAGCTTAGCGACCCCAGGGGCGGGGTATGGCTACACCTTC	CASSLATPGAGYGYTF
many	NA	TRBV14	TRBJ2-2	TGTGCCAGCAGCCAAGTCGGCACCGGGGAGCTGTTTTTT	CASSQVGTGELFF
many	NA	TRBV6-2/TRBV6-3	TRBJ2-1	TGTGCCAGCAGAGGGACTCCCACTAGCTCCTACAATGAGCAGTTCTTC	CASRGTPTSSYNEQFF